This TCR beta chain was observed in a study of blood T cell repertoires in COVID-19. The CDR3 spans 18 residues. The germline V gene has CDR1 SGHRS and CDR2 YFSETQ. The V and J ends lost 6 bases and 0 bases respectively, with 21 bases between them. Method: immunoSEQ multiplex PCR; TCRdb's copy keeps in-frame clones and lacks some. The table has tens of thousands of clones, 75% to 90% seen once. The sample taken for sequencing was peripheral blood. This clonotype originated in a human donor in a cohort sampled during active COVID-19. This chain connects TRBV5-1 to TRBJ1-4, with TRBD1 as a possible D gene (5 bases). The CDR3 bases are TGCGCCAGCACACAGACGGGACTCATCTCATCAACTAATGAAAAACTGTTTTTT. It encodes CASTQTGLISSTNEKLFF.